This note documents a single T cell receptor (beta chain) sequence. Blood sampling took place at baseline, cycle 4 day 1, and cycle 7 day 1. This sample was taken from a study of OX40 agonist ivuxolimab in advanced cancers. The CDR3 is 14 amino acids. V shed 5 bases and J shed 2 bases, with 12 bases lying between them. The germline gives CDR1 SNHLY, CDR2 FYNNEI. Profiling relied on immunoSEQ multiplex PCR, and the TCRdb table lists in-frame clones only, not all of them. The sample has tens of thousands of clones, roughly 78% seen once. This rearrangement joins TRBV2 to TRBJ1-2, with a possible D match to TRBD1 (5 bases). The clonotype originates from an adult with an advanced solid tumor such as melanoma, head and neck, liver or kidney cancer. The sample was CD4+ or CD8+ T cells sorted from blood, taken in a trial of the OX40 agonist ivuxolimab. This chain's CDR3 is CASSSGRTNYGYTF. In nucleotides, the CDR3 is TGTGCCAGCAGTTCGGGACGGACGAACTATGGCTACACCTTC.